The subject of this entry is one T cell receptor beta chain. The antigen remains undetermined. This CDR3 contains 15 residues. CDR1 SGHNT and CDR2 YYREEE come from the germline V gene (reference sequence). Trimming shortened V by 4 bases and J by 1 base, and 14 bases separated the two germline ends. The entry originates in a study of cytomegalovirus exposure and HLA in healthy donors. General study points: For most TCR sequences rarity was the rule, although some public TCRs occurred in many donors. First-cohort TCR clusters were later found to tend to co-occur in the roughly 110 validation repertoires.

This table comes from immunoSEQ multiplex PCR, and its TCRdb copy is limited to in-frame clones, with some not included. Of tens of thousands of clones listed, more than 90% are singletons. This rearrangement joins TRBV5-4 to TRBJ2-5; D gene ambiguous. The receptor comes from a man aged 18 to 29 in good health and CMV-seronegative. Sequenced sample: PBMCs. CDR3 DNA: TGTGCCAGCAGCGCTCTGGCTGGGCCCCAAGAGACCCAGTACTTC. It is translated as CASSALAGPQETQYF.